These 13 T cell receptor beta chains were all obtained from the same sample, sequenced in a study of T cell responses to AZD1222 COVID-19 vaccine. Profiled with immunoSEQ multiplex PCR; TCRdb holds only in-frame clones, not every one. Among some 110,000 clones listed, approximately 85% were seen once. The starting material was peripheral blood, obtained 28 days after the second AZD1222 dose. Receptors were obtained from an adult who received the AZD1222 COVID-19 vaccine.

This chain joins TRBV19 and TRBJ1-1; the match to TRBD1 covers 9 bases. The CDR3 is made up of 15 amino acids. V trimming: 4 bases; J trimming: 1 base; junction bases outside the gene matches: 4. Germline V gene data show CDR1 as LNHDA and CDR2 as SQIVND (reference sequence). The CDR3 nucleotides read TGTGCCAGTAGTAGAGCACAGGGGGCGAACACTGAAGCTTTCTTT. Residues: CASSRAQGANTEAFF.

The V call is TRBV29-1, the J call TRBJ1-1; D call uncertain. Per germline, CDR1 SQVTM and CDR2 ANQGSEA. This CDR3 spans 14 amino acids. Trimming took 2 bases from V and 0 from J, leaving 10 bases between them. The CDR3 DNA reads TGCAGCGTTGAATCGGGCTCGTTGAACACTGAAGCTTTCTTT. Residues: CSVESGSLNTEAFF.

The chain uses TRBV28 and TRBJ1-5; 7 nucleotides match TRBD1. With V trimmed by 6 bases and J by 6 bases, 5 bases remained unmatched. The germline CDR1 and CDR2 sequences are MDHEN and SYDVKM. This CDR3 has 13 residues. The CDR3 loop is CASRRGTAQPQHF. The CDR3 bases are TGTGCCAGCAGGCGGGGGACAGCTCAGCCCCAGCATTTT.

The sample holds a few counts of this clone. The chain combines TRBV6-5 with TRBJ1-2; 8 bases line up with TRBD1. Germline V CDR1 and CDR2: MNHEY, SVGAGI. After removal of 4 bases from V and 6 bases from J, the junction contained 13 bases not matched to a gene. There are 16 residues in the CDR3. The CDR3 DNA is TGTGCCAGCAGTTCGGGAGGACAGGGAAACAACGATGGCTACACCTTC. Residues: CASSSGGQGNNDGYTF.

This sequence joins TRBV12-3 or TRBV12-4 and TRBJ1-2; no clear D. This CDR3 has 11 amino acids. V was trimmed by 6 bases and J by 5 bases, leaving 7 bases between them. CDR3 bases: TGTGCCAGCAGCTCAAGATATGGCTACACCTTC. It yields the protein CASSSRYGYTF.

V and J are TRBV30 and TRBJ2-3; 10 bases map to TRBD2. There are 15 residues in the CDR3. The V segment lost 4 bases and the J segment 8 bases; nucleotides outside the gene matches: 12. Germline V gene sequence: CDR1 GTSNPN, CDR2 SVGIG (reference sequence). DNA of the CDR3: TGTGCCTGGACCAACGGACTAAGCGGGGGGGGTACGCAGTATTTT. The encoded protein is CAWTNGLSGGGTQYF. Full variable domain (rest looked up from reference TRBV30 and TRBJ2-3): SQTIHQWPATLVQPVGSPLSLECTVEGTSNPNLYWYRQAAGRGLQLLFYSVGIGQISSEVPQNLSASRPQDRQFILSSKKLLLSDSGFYLCAWTNGLSGGGTQYFGPGTRLTVL.

J is TRBJ1-1 and V is TRBV2, with a tentative D call TRBD1 (6 bases). The CDR3 length is 11 residues. The ends were cut back, 6 bases at V and 9 bases at J, with 11 bases in the middle. Germline V CDR1 and CDR2: SNHLY, FYNNEI. CDR3 sequence (DNA): TGTGCCAGCAGGTCCGGGACAAAAGCTTTCTTT. Translating gives CASRSGTKAFF. Based on the CDR3 plus reference TRBV2 and TRBJ1-1, the full variable domain is EPEVTQTPSHQVTQMGQEVILRCVPISNHLYFYWYRQILGQKVEFLVSFYNNEISEKSEIFDDQFSVERPDGSNFTLKIRSTKLEDSAMYFCASRSGTKAFFGQGTRLTVV.

This sequence joins TRBV5-1 and TRBJ1-1; D remains ambiguous. This CDR3 has 14 amino acids. V lost 2 bases to trimming and J lost 3 bases, with 11 bases between them. The germline CDR1 and CDR2 sequences are SGHRS and YFSETQ. The CDR3 region has the DNA TGCGCCAGCAGCTTACTAACGGGTGACACTGAAGCTTTCTTT. It yields the protein CASSLLTGDTEAFF.

The gene calls are TRBV14 and TRBJ2-5, with a possible D match to TRBD1 (5 bases). The V end lost 2 bases, the J end lost 7 bases, and 17 bases lay between the germline ends. Germline assignment: CDR1 SGHDN and CDR2 FVKESK. The CDR3 contains 15 residues. The CDR3 here is CASSQLEGAQGTQYF. The CDR3 DNA reads as TGTGCCAGCAGCCAACTGGAAGGCGCCCAGGGGACCCAGTACTTC.

V gene TRBV2 combines with J gene TRBJ2-2; D not certain. Germline-derived CDR1 and CDR2 are SNHLY and FYNNEI. V lost 2 bases and J 5 bases, leaving 15 bases between the germline ends. The CDR3 has 16 amino acids. CDR3 loop: CASSERSPGSTGELFF. The CDR3 nucleotides read TGTGCCAGCAGTGAACGATCGCCTGGGTCGACCGGGGAGCTGTTTTTT.

Worth noting for this clone: At the DNA level, this CDR3 is encoded by other sequences in the same sample as well. The chain combines TRBV12-3 or TRBV12-4 with TRBJ1-3; D remains ambiguous. The CDR3 loop spans 13 amino acids. Trimming cost V 6 bases and J 3 bases, with 9 bases left between them. In DNA, the CDR3 is TGTGCCAGCAGCCCCGCCGGTGGAAACACCATATATTTT. It translates to CASSPAGGNTIYF.

The V call is TRBV6-1, the J call TRBJ1-6; D is perhaps TRBD1 (6 bases). V gave up 4 bases and J gave up 1 base, with 14 bases separating them. Germline loops: CDR1 MNHNS, CDR2 SASEGT. This CDR3 has 17 amino acids. This CDR3 is CASSGAGGLSYNSPLHF. CDR3 nucleotide sequence: TGTGCCAGCAGTGGGGCGGGGGGCTTATCCTATAATTCACCCCTCCACTTT.

This chain uses TRBV7-2 with TRBJ2-7, with 13 bases that match TRBD2. The CDR3 length is 17 residues. Germline V gives CDR1 SGHTA, CDR2 FQGNSA. The J segment lost 7 bases and the V segment lost 5 bases, leaving 14 bases of the junction unmatched. CDR3 protein: CASSPQPLAGGPGEQYF. CDR3 in DNA: TGTGCCAGCAGCCCGCAACCACTAGCGGGGGGGCCGGGGGAGCAGTACTTC.